The source of this T cell receptor beta chain is a study of patients and donors after allogeneic stem cell transplantation. A few counts support this clonotype. The length of the CDR3 is 13 residues. From germline, CDR1 is DFQATT and CDR2 SNEGSKA (reference sequence). Trimming left V 1 base short and J 7 bases short, with 11 bases between. MiXCR, run by TCRdb on the RT-PCR reads, gives a single entry per CDR3 protein. The sample lists 800,000 to 1,000,000 distinct CDR3 sequences; roughly 18% were seen once. Sequenced: blood, either unsorted or a sorted T cell fraction (not recorded which). The chain recombines TRBV20-1 with TRBJ1-5; D gene ambiguous. This clonotype was obtained from a human donor who was either an allogeneic HSCT recipient or a stem cell or donor lymphocyte infusion donor (not recorded which). It is not recorded whose cells these are; they may come from a transplant donor. CDR3 in DNA: TGCAGTGCTAGAGTAACCCAAAGCCAGCCCCAGCATTTT. Amino acids: CSARVTQSQPQHF.